Listed below are T cell receptor beta chains from one sample, sequenced in a study of PD-1 blockade in classical Hodgkin lymphoma. Only in-frame clones appear in the TCRdb table, and some are missing; sequencing was by immunoSEQ multiplex PCR. The data hold approximately 21,000 clones, with under 80% observed a single time. Sequenced material: peripheral blood mononuclear cells (PBMCs), taken at baseline. The receptors were gathered from a human donor with classical Hodgkin lymphoma. Both conserved end residues are part of each CDR3. D genes are given only for firm matches. Expanded clones get a size class; other rows say once, few or many, or leave the size out.

j_gene | v_gene | abundance | d_gene | len | CDR3nt | CDR3aa
TRBJ2-7 | TRBV13 | . | TRBD1 | 14 | TGTGCCAGCAGCCCGGGACAGGGTTCCTACGAGCAGTACTTC | CASSPGQGSYEQYF
TRBJ2-2 | TRBV21-1 | once | . | 15 | TGTGCCAGCAGCAAAGTGGGACTGCACACCGGGGAGCTGTTTTTT | CASSKVGLHTGELFF
TRBJ2-5 | TRBV9 | . | TRBD1 | 13 | TGTGCCAGCAGTCTTGGGACAGAAGAGACCCAGTACTTC | CASSLGTEETQYF
TRBJ2-5 | TRBV11-2 | . | . | 16 | TGTGCCAGCAAAACTAAAAGACAGAAAACTCTAGAGACCCAGTACTTC | CASKTKRQKTLETQYF
TRBJ1-3 | TRBV5-1 | . | TRBD1 | 16 | TGCGCCAGCAGCTCGACAGGGGTCATCTCTGGAAACACCATATATTTT | CASSSTGVISGNTIYF
TRBJ2-1 | TRBV6-6 | . | . | 14 | TGTGCCAGCACCGGCGGGAACTCCTACAATGAGCAGTTCTTC | CASTGGNSYNEQFF
TRBJ1-5 | TRBV10-3 | . | TRBD1 | 16 | TGTGCCATCAGCGATTCCTCCGACAGGGGGAACCAGCCCCAGCATTTT | CAISDSSDRGNQPQHF
TRBJ2-7 | TRBV9 | once | TRBD1 | 15 | TGTGCCAGCAGCGCAAGACAGGGGTATATCCACGAGCAGTACTTC | CASSARQGYIHEQYF
TRBJ2-7 | TRBV18 | . | TRBD2 | 14 | TGTGCCAGCTCACTCCTAGCGGGAGGTTACGAGCAGTACTTC | CASSLLAGGYEQYF
TRBJ2-1 | TRBV4-1 | . | TRBD1 | 15 | TGCGCCAGCAGCAAAGGGGGGACAGGGGTCAATGAGCAGTTCTTC | CASSKGGTGVNEQFF
TRBJ1-2 | TRBV11-2 | . | . | 15 | TGTGCCAGCAGCTTAGAAGGCAGGATGAACTATGGCTACACCTTC | CASSLEGRMNYGYTF
TRBJ2-7 | TRBV2 | few | TRBD1 | 13 | TGTGCCAGCAGGGGGACAGGGCAACACGAGCAGTACTTC | CASRGTGQHEQYF
TRBJ1-1 | TRBV6-6 | . | . | 10 | TGTGCCACCTTTAGGGTTGAAGCTTTCTTT | CATFRVEAFF